This is a list of T cell receptor beta chains from one sample in a study of blood T cell repertoires in COVID-19. Measured with immunoSEQ multiplex PCR; TCRdb has only the in-frame clones, and not every one. Of approximately 290,000 clones listed, 90% were seen once; the top ten hold 3.5% to 4.5%. Source material: PBMCs or T cells enriched from blood (not recorded which). These receptors were collected from a woman aged 18 to 35 with acute COVID-19. The conserved cysteine and the conserved F or W are not part of the CDR3 here. A D gene is named only where the DNA matches it firmly.

V: TRBV21-1
D: .
CDR3: ASSNGTPNQPQH

V: TRBV29-1
D: TRBD2
CDR3: SVVAGGLPWETQY

V: TRBV28
D: TRBD2
CDR3: ASRGPASGSYNEQF

V: TRBV28
D: TRBD1
CDR3: ASTLHGTGEDYEQY

V: TRBV2
D: TRBD2
CDR3: ASSSGTSGRGSLTAYEQY

V: TRBV28
D: .
CDR3: ASTQTNTGELF

V: TRBV6-5
D: TRBD1
CDR3: ASSWTGLNEKLF

V: TRBV9
D: .
CDR3: ASSVGARNTIY

V: TRBV5-1
D: .
CDR3: ASSGGGSSVTDTQY

V: TRBV30
D: TRBD2
CDR3: AWSPGLADSNEQF

V: TRBV5-6
D: .
CDR3: ASSLYLTRATNEKLF

V: TRBV28
D: TRBD1
CDR3: ASSSPTGVYEQY

V: TRBV14
D: TRBD2
CDR3: ASSLGLSEGGELF

V: TRBV15
D: .
CDR3: ATSRPRNEQF

V: TRBV5-1
D: TRBD2
CDR3: ASSYTSTGGDTQY

V: TRBV24-1
D: .
CDR3: ATRDTGGQF

V: TRBV6-5
D: .
CDR3: ASSPTVFNEQF

V: TRBV5-4
D: .
CDR3: ASSLPAGSPGHNEQF

V: TRBV15
D: .
CDR3: ATSSRRGNENTIY

V: TRBV5-8
D: .
CDR3: ASSSIRDSNTEAF

V: TRBV19
D: .
CDR3: ASSIEGAGPNIQY

V: TRBV25-1
D: .
CDR3: ASSASSYEQY

V: TRBV28
D: TRBD1
CDR3: ASRYDRVGTEAF

V: TRBV5-6
D: .
CDR3: ASSLESYYGYT

V: TRBV27
D: .
CDR3: ATGNRELF

V: TRBV19
D: .
CDR3: ASSMAGWNYGYT

V: TRBV9
D: TRBD1
CDR3: ASSSGGTKAF

V: TRBV2
D: TRBD1
CDR3: ASSVGTGGQPQH

V: TRBV5-4
D: TRBD2
CDR3: ASSPLKGLAEEGYEQY

V: TRBV7-2
D: .
CDR3: ASSSRQTNEKLF

V: TRBV6-5
D: .
CDR3: ASTAGINTEAF

V: TRBV9
D: TRBD2
CDR3: ASSLTSGSSYNEQF

V: TRBV28
D: .
CDR3: ASSFINLNTGELF

V: TRBV3-1/TRBV3-2
D: TRBD2
CDR3: ASSLGSGRLAGELF

V: TRBV7-9
D: TRBD1
CDR3: ASSLAVRTGKDTEAF

V: TRBV6-5
D: .
CDR3: ASSLTGMPQH

V: TRBV5-4
D: TRBD2
CDR3: ASSFLAEETQY

V: TRBV7-8
D: TRBD1
CDR3: ASSSGDSSGNTIY

V: TRBV19
D: TRBD1
CDR3: ASSILQGAITGELF

V: TRBV12-5
D: .
CDR3: ASAYSQGNTIY

V: TRBV5-1
D: TRBD1
CDR3: ASSLAEIRQGSPSNYGYT

V: TRBV5-1
D: .
CDR3: ASSGLTGASNYGYT

V: TRBV6-5
D: .
CDR3: ASSYFPQGNTEAF

V: TRBV28
D: .
CDR3: ASSLFGGVGELF

V: TRBV5-1
D: TRBD2
CDR3: ASSAHSGRAGYEQY

V: TRBV28
D: .
CDR3: ASSLYQGSSTDTQY

V: TRBV18
D: .
CDR3: ASSADIAKNIQY

V: TRBV30
D: .
CDR3: AWSVDSLDQPQH